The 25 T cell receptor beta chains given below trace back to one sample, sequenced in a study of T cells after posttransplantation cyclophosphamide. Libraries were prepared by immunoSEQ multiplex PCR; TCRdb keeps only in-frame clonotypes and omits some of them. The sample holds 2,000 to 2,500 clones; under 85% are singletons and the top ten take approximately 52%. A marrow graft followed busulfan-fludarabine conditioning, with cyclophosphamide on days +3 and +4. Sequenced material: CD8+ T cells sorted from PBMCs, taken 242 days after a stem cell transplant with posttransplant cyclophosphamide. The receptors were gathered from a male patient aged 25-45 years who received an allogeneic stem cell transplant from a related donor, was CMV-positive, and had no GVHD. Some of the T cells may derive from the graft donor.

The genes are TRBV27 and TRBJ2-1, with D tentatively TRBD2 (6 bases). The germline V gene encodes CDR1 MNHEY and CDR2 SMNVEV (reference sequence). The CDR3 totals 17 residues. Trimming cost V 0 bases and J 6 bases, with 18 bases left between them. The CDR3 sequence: CASSLSISGLKANEQFF. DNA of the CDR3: TGTGCCAGCAGTTTATCGATAAGCGGGCTTAAAGCCAATGAGCAGTTCTTC.

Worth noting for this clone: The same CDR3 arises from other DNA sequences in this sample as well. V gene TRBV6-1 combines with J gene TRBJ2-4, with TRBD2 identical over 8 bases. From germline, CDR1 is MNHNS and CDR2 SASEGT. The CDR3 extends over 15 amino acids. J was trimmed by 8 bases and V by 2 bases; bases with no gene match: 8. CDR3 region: CASSEMSGGPDIQYF. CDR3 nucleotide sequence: TGTGCCAGCAGTGAAATGAGCGGGGGACCGGACATTCAGTACTTC.

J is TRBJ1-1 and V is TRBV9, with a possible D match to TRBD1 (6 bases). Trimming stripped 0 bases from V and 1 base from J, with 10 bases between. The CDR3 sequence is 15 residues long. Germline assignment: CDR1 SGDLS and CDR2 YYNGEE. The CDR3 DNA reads TGTGCCAGCAGCGTAGTGCAGGGACAGAACACTGAAGCTTTCTTT. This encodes CASSVVQGQNTEAFF.

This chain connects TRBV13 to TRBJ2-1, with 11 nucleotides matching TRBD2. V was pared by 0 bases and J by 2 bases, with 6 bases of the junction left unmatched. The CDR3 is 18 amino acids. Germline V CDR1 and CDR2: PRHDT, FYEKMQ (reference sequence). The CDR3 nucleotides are TGTGCCAGCAGCTTAGGGGCACGGACTAGCGGGCCCTACAATGAGCAGTTCTTC. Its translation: CASSLGARTSGPYNEQFF.

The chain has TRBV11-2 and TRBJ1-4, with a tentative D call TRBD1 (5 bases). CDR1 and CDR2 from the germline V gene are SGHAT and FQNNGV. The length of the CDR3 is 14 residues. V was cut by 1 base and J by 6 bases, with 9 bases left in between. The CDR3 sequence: CASSLGGVDEKLFF. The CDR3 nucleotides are TGTGCCAGCAGCTTAGGGGGGGTGGATGAAAAACTGTTTTTT.

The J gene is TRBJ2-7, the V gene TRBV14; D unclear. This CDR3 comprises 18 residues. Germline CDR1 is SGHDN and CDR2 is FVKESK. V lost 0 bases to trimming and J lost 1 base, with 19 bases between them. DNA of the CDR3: TGTGCCAGCAGCCAAGATGAGCACCACGTCACCGCATCCTACGAGCAGTACTTC. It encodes CASSQDEHHVTASYEQYF.

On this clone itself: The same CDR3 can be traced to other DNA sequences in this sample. In nucleotides, the CDR3 is TGCGCCAGCAGCTTGGTAGGGGGCAGCAATCAGCCCCAGCATTTT. It translates to CASSLVGGSNQPQHF. The V gene is TRBV5-1, the J gene TRBJ1-5, with 7 bases lining up with TRBD1. Germline V CDR1 and CDR2: SGHRS, YFSETQ. V lost 0 bases and J lost 1; bases outside the gene matches: 1. The CDR3 spans 15 residues.

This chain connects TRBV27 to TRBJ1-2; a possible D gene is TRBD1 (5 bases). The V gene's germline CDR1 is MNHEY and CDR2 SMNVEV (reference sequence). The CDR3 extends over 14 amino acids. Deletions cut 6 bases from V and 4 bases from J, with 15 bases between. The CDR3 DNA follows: TGTGCCAGCAGGGCCGGACACCCTGTCTATGGCTACACCTTC. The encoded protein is CASRAGHPVYGYTF.

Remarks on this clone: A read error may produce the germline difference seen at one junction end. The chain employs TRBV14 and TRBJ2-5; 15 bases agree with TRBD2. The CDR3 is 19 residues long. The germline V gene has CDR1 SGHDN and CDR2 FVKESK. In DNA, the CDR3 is TGTGCCAGCATCCATGCAGGGACTAGCGGGAGGTTGAGAGGAGAGACTCAGTACTTC. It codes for CASIHAGTSGRLRGETQYF.

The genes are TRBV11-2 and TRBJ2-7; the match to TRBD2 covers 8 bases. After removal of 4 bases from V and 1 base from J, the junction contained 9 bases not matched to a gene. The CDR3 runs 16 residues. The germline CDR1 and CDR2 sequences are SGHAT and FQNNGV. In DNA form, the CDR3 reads TGTGCCAGCAGCTCCTACTTTAGCGGGGCTTCCTACGAGCAGTACTTC. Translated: CASSSYFSGASYEQYF. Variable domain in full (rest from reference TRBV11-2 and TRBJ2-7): EAGVAQSPRYKIIEKRQSVAFWCNPISGHATLYWYQQILGQGPKLLIQFQNNGVVDDSQLPKDRFSAERLKGVDSTLKIQPAKLEDSAVYLCASSSYFSGASYEQYFGPGTRLTVT.

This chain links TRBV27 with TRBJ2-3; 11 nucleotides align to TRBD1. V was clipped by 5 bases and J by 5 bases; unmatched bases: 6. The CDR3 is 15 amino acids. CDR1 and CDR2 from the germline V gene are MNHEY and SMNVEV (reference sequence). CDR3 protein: CASSPRGTGGDTQYF. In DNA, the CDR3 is TGTGCCAGCAGTCCTAGGGGGACAGGGGGAGATACGCAGTATTTT.

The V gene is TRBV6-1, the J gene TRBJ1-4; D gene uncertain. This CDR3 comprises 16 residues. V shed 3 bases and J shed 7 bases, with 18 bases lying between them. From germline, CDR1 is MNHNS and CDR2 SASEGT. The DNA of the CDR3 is TGTGCCAGCAGTGACCGGGAACATACTAATAGTGAAAAACTGTTTTTT. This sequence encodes CASSDREHTNSEKLFF.

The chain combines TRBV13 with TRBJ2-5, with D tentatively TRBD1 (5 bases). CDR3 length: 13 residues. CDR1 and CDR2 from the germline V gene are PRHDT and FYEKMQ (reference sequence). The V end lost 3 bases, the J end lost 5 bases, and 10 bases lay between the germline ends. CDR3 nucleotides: TGTGCCAGCAGCTTCTGGGGCGTCGAGACCCAGTACTTC. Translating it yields CASSFWGVETQYF.

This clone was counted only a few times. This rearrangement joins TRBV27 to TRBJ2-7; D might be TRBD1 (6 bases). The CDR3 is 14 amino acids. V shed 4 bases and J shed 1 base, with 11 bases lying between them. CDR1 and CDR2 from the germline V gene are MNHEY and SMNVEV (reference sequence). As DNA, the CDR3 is TGTGCCAGCAGTTCTAAGACAGGATCCTACGAGCAGTACTTC. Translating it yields CASSSKTGSYEQYF.

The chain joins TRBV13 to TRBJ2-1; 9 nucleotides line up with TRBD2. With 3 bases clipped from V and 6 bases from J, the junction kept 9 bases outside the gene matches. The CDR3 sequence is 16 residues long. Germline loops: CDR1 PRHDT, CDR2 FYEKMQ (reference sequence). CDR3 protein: CASSFGPELAGNEQFF. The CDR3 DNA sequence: TGTGCCAGCAGCTTCGGCCCCGAACTAGCGGGCAATGAGCAGTTCTTC.

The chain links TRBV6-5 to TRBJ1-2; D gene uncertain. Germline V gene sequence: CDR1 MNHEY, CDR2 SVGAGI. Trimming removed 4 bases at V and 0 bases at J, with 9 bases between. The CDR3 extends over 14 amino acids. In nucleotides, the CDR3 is TGTGCCAGCAGTTTTTCGAGTACTAACTATGGCTACACCTTC. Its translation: CASSFSSTNYGYTF.

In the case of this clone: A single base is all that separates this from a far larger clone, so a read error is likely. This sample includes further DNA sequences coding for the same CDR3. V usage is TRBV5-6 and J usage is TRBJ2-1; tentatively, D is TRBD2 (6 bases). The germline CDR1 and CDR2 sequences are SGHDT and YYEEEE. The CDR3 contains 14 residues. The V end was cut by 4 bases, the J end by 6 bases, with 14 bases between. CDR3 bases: TGTGCCAGCAGCCAAGGGGAGGAGGGCAATGAGCAGTTCTTC. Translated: CASSQGEEGNEQFF.

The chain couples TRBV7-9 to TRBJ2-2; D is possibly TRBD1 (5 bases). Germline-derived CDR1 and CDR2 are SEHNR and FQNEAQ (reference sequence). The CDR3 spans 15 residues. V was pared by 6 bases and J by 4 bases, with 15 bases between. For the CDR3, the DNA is TGTGCCAGCAGTCCAGACAGACTCTCCACCGGGGAGCTGTTTTTT. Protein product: CASSPDRLSTGELFF.

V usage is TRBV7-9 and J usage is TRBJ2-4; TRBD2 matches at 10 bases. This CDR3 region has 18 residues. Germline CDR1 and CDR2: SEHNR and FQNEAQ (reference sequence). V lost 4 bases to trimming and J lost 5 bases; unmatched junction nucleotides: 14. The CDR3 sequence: CASSSEWRVAGGQNIQYF. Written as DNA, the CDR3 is TGTGCCAGCAGCTCAGAATGGAGGGTAGCGGGAGGCCAAAACATTCAGTACTTC. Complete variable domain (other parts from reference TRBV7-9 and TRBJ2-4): DTGVSQNPRHKITKRGQNVTFRCDPISEHNRLYWYRQTLGQGPEFLTYFQNEAQLEKSRLLSDRFSAERPKGSFSTLEIQRTEQGDSAMYLCASSSEWRVAGGQNIQYFGAGTRLSVL.

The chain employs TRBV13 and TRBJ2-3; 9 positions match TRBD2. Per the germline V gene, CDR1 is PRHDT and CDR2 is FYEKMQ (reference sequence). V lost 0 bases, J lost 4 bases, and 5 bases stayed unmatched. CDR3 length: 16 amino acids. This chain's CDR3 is CASSLGTSGSPDTQYF. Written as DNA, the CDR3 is TGTGCCAGCAGCTTAGGCACTAGCGGGTCTCCAGATACGCAGTATTTT.

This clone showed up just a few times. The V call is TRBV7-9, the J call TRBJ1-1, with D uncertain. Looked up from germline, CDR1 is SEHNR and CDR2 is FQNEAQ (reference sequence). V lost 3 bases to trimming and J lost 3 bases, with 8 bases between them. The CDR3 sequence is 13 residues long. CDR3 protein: CASSFPSDTEAFF. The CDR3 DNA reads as TGTGCCAGCAGCTTCCCCTCGGACACTGAAGCTTTCTTT.

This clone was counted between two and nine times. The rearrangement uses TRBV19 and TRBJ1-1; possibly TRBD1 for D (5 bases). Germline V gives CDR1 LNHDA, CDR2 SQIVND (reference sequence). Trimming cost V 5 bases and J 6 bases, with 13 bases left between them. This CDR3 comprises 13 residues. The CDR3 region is CASSLGAGAEAFF. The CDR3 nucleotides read TGTGCCAGTAGTCTTGGGGCGGGGGCTGAAGCTTTCTTT.

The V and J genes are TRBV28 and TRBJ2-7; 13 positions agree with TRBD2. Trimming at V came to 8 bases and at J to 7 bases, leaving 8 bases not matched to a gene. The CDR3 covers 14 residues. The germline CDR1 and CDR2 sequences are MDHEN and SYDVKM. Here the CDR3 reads CASSGLAGVREQYF. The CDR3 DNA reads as TGTGCCAGCTCAGGACTAGCGGGAGTTCGGGAGCAGTACTTC.

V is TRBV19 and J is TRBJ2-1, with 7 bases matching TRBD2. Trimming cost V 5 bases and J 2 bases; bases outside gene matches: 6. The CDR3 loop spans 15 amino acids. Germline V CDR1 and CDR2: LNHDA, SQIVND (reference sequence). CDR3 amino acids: CASSWRERAYNEQFF. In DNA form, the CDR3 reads TGTGCCAGTAGTTGGCGGGAGAGGGCCTACAATGAGCAGTTCTTC.

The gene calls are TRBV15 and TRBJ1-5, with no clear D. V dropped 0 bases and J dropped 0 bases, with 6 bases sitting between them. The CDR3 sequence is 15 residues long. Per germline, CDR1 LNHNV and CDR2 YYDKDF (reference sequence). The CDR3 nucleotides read TGTGCCACCAGCAGAGAGCGGAATAGCAATCAGCCCCAGCATTTT. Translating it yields CATSRERNSNQPQHF.